The entry below gives a single T cell receptor (beta chain) sequence along with its context. Its specificity is unknown. This sample was included in a study of a mutant IDH1 vaccine in newly diagnosed glioma. Whole-study context: Beginning 4-6 weeks after radiotherapy alone, or with temozolomide cycles, vaccination took place. Prior therapy was radiotherapy, temozolomide, or both; most received both. Findings and limits, study-wide: Pseudoprogression seemed unrelated to changes in top peripheral T cell clonotypes. A vaccine-induced immune response developed in roughly 93% of the patients.

Germline lookup yields CDR1 SEHNR and CDR2 FQNEAQ (reference sequence). Trimming shortened V by 5 bases and J by 5 bases, and 15 bases separated the two germline ends. The CDR3 runs 15 residues. Profiling relied on immunoSEQ multiplex PCR, and the TCRdb table lists in-frame clones only, not all of them. The sample yields about 82,000 clones, 65% to 90% seen once. The time point is: week 23, last vaccination. Vaccination used 300 ug of mutant IDH1 20-mer peptide per dose, with topical imiquimod. The chain couples TRBV7-9 to TRBJ2-2, with D perhaps assigned TRBD1 or TRBD2 (5 bases each). The TCR comes from a man aged 25 to 40 with glioma. Some clones in this sample may be carry-over from other donors' samples. Sample: PBMCs, taken from a glioma patient whose treatment included an IDH1 peptide vaccine. CDR3 amino acids: CASSPGTGPTGELFF. CDR3 coding DNA: TGTGCCAGCAGCCCTGGGACGGGACCGACCGGGGAGCTGTTTTTT.